The clone carrying this T cell receptor (beta chain) was counted only a few times. Its antigen remains unidentified. The CDR3 sequence is 17 residues long. Germline V gives CDR1 LGHNA, CDR2 YSLEER. V shed 0 bases and J 2 bases; nucleotides not matched to a gene: 3. The sample originates from a study of cytomegalovirus exposure and HLA in healthy donors. Study observations and caveats: Information on immune exposure was restricted to one variable (CMV serostatus). Association of under 20,000 TCR beta sequences with HLA alleles was found at 0.05 false discovery rate in a later analysis. Later analysis identified several of the most significant clusters that appeared linked to common viral pathogens. The classifier reportedly diagnosed cytomegalovirus status with high specificity and sensitivity.

The PCR was carried out with 60 Vbeta primers and 13 Jbeta primers. Generated by immunoSEQ multiplex PCR, the TCRdb table keeps only in-frame clones and is missing some. Here the sample spans around 150,000 clones, just under 65% being singletons. The source material was PBMCs. The TCR originated in a woman aged 60-75 years in good health and CMV-seropositive. This chain joins TRBV4-3 and TRBJ2-2; TRBD2 matches at 10 bases. CDR3 in amino acids: CASSQDRTSGNTGELFF. In DNA, the CDR3 is TGCGCCAGCAGCCAAGATCGGACTAGCGGTAACACCGGGGAGCTGTTTTTT.